Shown below are 21 T cell receptor beta chains from a single sample sequenced in a study of CD8 T cells in Susac syndrome. Random hexamers were used to reverse transcribe an amount of about 0.45 to 1 ug RNA. TCRdb processed the immunoSEQ multiplex PCR reads anew with MiXCR; each CDR3 protein has one entry. This sample has a few hundred thousand distinct CDR3 sequences, with 85% to 95% found just once. The sequenced material came from CD4+ T cells from PBMCs. Receptors originate from a human donor with Susac syndrome.

CDR3 bases: TGTGCCAGCAGCGTAGACGCGGACACCGGGGAGCTGTTTTTT. It encodes CASSVDADTGELFF. J is TRBJ2-2 and V is TRBV9; no firm D call. The germline gives CDR1 SGDLS, CDR2 YYNGEE. Trimming left V 0 bases short and J 3 bases short, with 6 bases between. The length of the CDR3 is 14 residues.

The count of this clonotype is one. This sequence joins TRBV29-1 and TRBJ2-7; possibly TRBD1 or TRBD2 for D (5 bases each). Germline V gene lookup returns CDR1 SQVTM and CDR2 ANQGSEA. The CDR3 length is 13 residues. Trimming cost V 7 bases and J 2 bases, with 15 bases left between them. CDR3 region: CSAESGRTYEQYF. CDR3 sequence (DNA): TGCAGCGCCGAGTCGGGACGGACCTACGAGCAGTACTTC.

The table lists this clonotype with a few counts. This chain joins TRBV27 and TRBJ2-3, with 8 positions matching TRBD2. The CDR3 is 13 amino acids. Germline V CDR1 and CDR2: MNHEY, SMNVEV (reference sequence). V lost 6 bases and J lost 6; bases outside the gene matches: 5. CDR3 coding DNA: TGTGCCAGCAGCCTCGGGGGGGAGGATACGCAGTATTTT. This codes for CASSLGGEDTQYF.

This chain links TRBV12-3 or TRBV12-4 with TRBJ1-1, with D possibly matching TRBD1 (5 bases). The germline V and J ends were trimmed by 4 bases and 0 bases, with 9 bases remaining between them. The CDR3 loop spans 14 amino acids. The DNA of the CDR3 is TGTGCCAGCAGTTACAGGAAGATGAACACTGAAGCTTTCTTT. As protein: CASSYRKMNTEAFF.

This chain connects TRBV5-1 to TRBJ2-3; 7 nucleotides line up with TRBD1. The CDR3 has 14 amino acids. The V gene's germline CDR1 is SGHRS and CDR2 YFSETQ. V shed 4 bases, J shed 4 bases, and the junction held 6 bases outside the gene matches. CDR3 bases: TGCGCCAGCAGCCCTACCCAGGGGGCAGATACGCAGTATTTT. Its protein is CASSPTQGADTQYF.

The genes are TRBV4-1 and TRBJ2-7, with D unclear. V was pared by 0 bases and J by 5 bases, with 14 bases between. From germline, CDR1 is MGHRA and CDR2 YSYEKL. CDR3 length: 15 residues. Here the CDR3 reads CASSQEGRPRDEQYF. In nucleotides, the CDR3 is TGCGCCAGCAGCCAAGAGGGCAGGCCCCGGGACGAGCAGTACTTC.

The V gene is TRBV5-1, the J gene TRBJ1-1; 8 positions match TRBD1. Germline V gene data show CDR1 as SGHRS and CDR2 as YFSETQ. With 4 bases clipped from V and 0 bases from J, the junction kept 5 bases outside the gene matches. This CDR3 is 15 amino acids long. CDR3 DNA: TGCGCCAGCAGCCCGGACAGGGAGGTGAACACTGAAGCTTTCTTT. It translates to CASSPDREVNTEAFF. The whole variable domain, filled in from reference TRBV5-1 and TRBJ1-1, reads KAGVTQTPRYLIKTRGQQVTLSCSPISGHRSVSWYQQTPGQGLQFLFEYFSETQRNKGNFPGRFSGRQFSNSRSEMNVSTLELGDSALYLCASSPDREVNTEAFFGQGTRLTVV.

The gene calls are TRBV19 and TRBJ1-5, with 9 bases that match TRBD1. V shed 4 bases, J shed 4 bases, and the junction held 8 bases outside the gene matches. Germline V gives CDR1 LNHDA, CDR2 SQIVND (reference sequence). There are 16 residues in the CDR3. CDR3 sequence: CASSTDRGEPNQPQHF. As DNA, the CDR3 is TGTGCCAGTAGTACCGACAGGGGGGAACCTAATCAGCCCCAGCATTTT.

The genes are TRBV6-5 and TRBJ1-3, with TRBD1 matching 8 bases. Germline CDR1 reads MNHEY; CDR2 reads SVGAGI. This CDR3 contains 15 residues. The ends lost 6 bases at V and 7 bases at J; junction bases unmatched: 11. The chain's CDR3 is CASSLSTGVENTIYF. In DNA, the CDR3 is TGTGCCAGCAGCCTGTCGACAGGGGTTGAGAACACCATATATTTT.

The genes are TRBV12-5 and TRBJ2-1; D remains ambiguous. This CDR3 is built from 14 residues. Trimming cost V 1 base and J 4 bases, with 8 bases left between them. Germline V gives CDR1 LGHNT, CDR2 FRNRAP. As DNA, the CDR3 is TGTGCTAGTGGTTTGGCCTTGCTGTACAATGAGCAGTTCTTC. Its translation is CASGLALLYNEQFF. Full variable domain (outside the CDR3, taken from reference TRBV12-5 and TRBJ2-1): DARVTQTPRHKVTEMGQEVTMRCQPILGHNTVFWYRQTMMQGLELLAYFRNRAPLDDSGMPKDRFSAEMPDATLATLKIQPSEPRDSAVYFCASGLALLYNEQFFGPGTRLTVL.

The chain employs TRBV12-3 or TRBV12-4 and TRBJ2-1; D perhaps matches TRBD2 (6 bases). V lost 6 bases and J 6 bases, leaving 12 bases between the germline ends. This CDR3 is built from 13 residues. The CDR3 loop reads CASRHAGFNEQFF. DNA of the CDR3: TGTGCCAGCAGGCACGCGGGGTTCAATGAGCAGTTCTTC.

The chain joins TRBV12-3 or TRBV12-4 to TRBJ1-2; weak D call: TRBD1 (6 bases). V gave up 6 bases and J gave up 7 bases, with 15 bases separating them. The CDR3 sequence is 13 residues long. CDR3 nucleotide sequence: TGTGCCAGCAGGGATCGGGGGCCGGGTGGCTACACCTTC. It specifies CASRDRGPGGYTF.

V usage is TRBV12-3 or TRBV12-4 and J usage is TRBJ1-3; TRBD1 is a possible D gene (5 bases). The CDR3 sequence is 12 residues long. V dropped 6 bases and J dropped 3 bases, with 6 bases sitting between them. The CDR3 bases are TGTGCCAGCAGGGGGGATGGAAACACCATATATTTT. This codes for CASRGDGNTIYF.

V and J are TRBV3-1 and TRBJ1-6; D gene unclear. Germline-derived CDR1 and CDR2 are LGHDT and YNNKEL (reference sequence). This CDR3 is built from 16 residues. V shed 4 bases and J shed 11 bases, with 21 bases lying between them. The CDR3: CASSLVSAPMRAPLHF. In nucleotides, the CDR3 is TGTGCCAGCAGCCTGGTTTCGGCCCCGATGCGGGCACCCCTCCACTTT.

The chain has TRBV5-6 and TRBJ2-7, with TRBD2 matching 9 bases. Germline V lookup: CDR1 SGHDT, CDR2 YYEEEE. This CDR3 is built from 12 residues. The V gene end was trimmed by 10 bases and the J gene end by 3 bases; junction bases not matched to a gene: 5. The CDR3 region is CARETSGYEQYF. CDR3 coding DNA: TGTGCCCGGGAGACTAGCGGCTACGAGCAGTACTTC.

The rearrangement joins TRBV4-3 to TRBJ2-1; D gene unclear. The germline CDR1 and CDR2 sequences are LGHNA and YSLEER. With 0 bases removed from V and 0 bases from J, the gap between germline ends came to 6 bases. The CDR3 is made up of 15 amino acids. The CDR3 DNA is TGCGCCAGCAGCCAAGACGGACGCTCCTACAATGAGCAGTTCTTC. Translation gives CASSQDGRSYNEQFF.

The V gene is TRBV7-2, the J gene TRBJ1-3; possible D gene TRBD1, 6 bases. CDR1 and CDR2 from the germline V gene are SGHTA and FQGNSA. Deletions cut 4 bases from V and 8 bases from J, with 12 bases between. This CDR3 region has 13 residues. In nucleotides, the CDR3 is TGTGCCAGCAGCTCCAGGGGCACGGACACCATATATTTT. Its translation is CASSSRGTDTIYF.

J is TRBJ2-2 and V is TRBV19; D unclear. The germline gives CDR1 LNHDA, CDR2 SQIVND (reference sequence). Between the trimmed V and J ends, which lost 1 base and 5 bases, there was a span of 2 bases. The CDR3 length is 12 residues. CDR3 in amino acids: CASSIGTGELFF. For the CDR3, the DNA is TGTGCCAGTAGTATAGGTACCGGGGAGCTGTTTTTT.

This clonotype is a singleton in its sample. The V and J genes are TRBV6-2 or TRBV6-3 and TRBJ1-5; the D gene is possibly TRBD1 (5 bases). In germline, CDR1 is MNHEY, CDR2 SVGEGT. V was trimmed by 8 bases and J by 10 bases, leaving 15 bases between them. The CDR3 is 12 residues long. Here the CDR3 reads CASGRDLFPQHF. CDR3 in DNA: TGTGCCAGCGGAAGGGACCTTTTCCCCCAGCATTTT.

The rearrangement links TRBV7-8 to TRBJ1-5; D might be TRBD1 (5 bases). The germline CDR1 and CDR2 sequences are SGHVS and FQNEAQ. With 3 bases removed from V and 5 bases from J, the gap between germline ends came to 14 bases. This CDR3 contains 15 residues. The CDR3 DNA reads TGTGCCAGCAGCTTGGGCCGTGGGGCGTATCAGCCCCAGCATTTT. Protein product: CASSLGRGAYQPQHF.

The rearrangement joins TRBV2 to TRBJ2-7; perhaps TRBD1 as D (6 bases). The germline CDR1 and CDR2 sequences are SNHLY and FYNNEI. V was cut by 4 bases and J by 3 bases, with 13 bases left in between. CDR3 length equals 14 residues. CDR3 DNA sequence: TGTGCCAGCAGTGCCCTCAGGGGAAGCTACGAGCAGTACTTC. It encodes CASSALRGSYEQYF.